This T cell receptor (beta chain) appears in the sequencing data of a study of T cells in narcolepsy. Study-level findings and limits: Reportedly, autoreactive clonotypes were serially detected in patients' blood but not controls'.

This clone has only a few counts. Its antigen is currently unknown. TCRdb's table, derived via immunoSEQ multiplex PCR, lists solely in-frame clones and lacks some. The table lists 20,000 to 30,000 clones, roughly 62% of them singletons. This receptor was taken from a human donor in good health. The sequenced sample was memory (CD45RA-) CD4+ T cells from blood.

CDR3 in amino acids: CASSHLDVIAYNEQFF. CDR3 DNA: TGCGCCAGCAGCCACTTGGACGTTATAGCCTACAATGAGCAGTTCTTC. This chain uses TRBV4-1 with TRBJ2-1, with D unclear. CDR1 is MGHRA and CDR2 is YSYEKL in the germline V gene. Trimming removed 3 bases from V and 2 bases from J, with 14 bases in between. CDR3 length: 16 residues.